What follows are 14 T cell receptor beta chains derived from one specimen sequenced in a study of monozygotic twins with inflammatory bowel disease. TCRdb re-called the 5' RACE reads and shows each CDR3 protein once, DNA omitted. Recorded for this sample: about 200,000 distinct CDR3 sequences. The sequenced sample was blood. These receptor sequences come from a human donor with ulcerative colitis or Crohn's disease, or a healthy co-twin of an affected twin (not recorded which).

This sequence joins TRBV7-2 and TRBJ2-5; no DNA is available, so the TRBD1 call from TCRdb remains unchecked. The CDR3 extends over 15 amino acids. In germline, CDR1 is SGHTA, CDR2 FQGNSA. The CDR3 protein is CASSRSGTGKETQYF.

The chain combines TRBV5-1 with TRBJ1-2; the D gene TCRdb calls, TRBD1, cannot be checked with no DNA. The CDR3 extends over 17 amino acids. The germline CDR1 and CDR2 sequences are SGHRS and YFSETQ. CDR3 loop: CASSLSGQGNGASGYTF.

The chain links TRBV7-2 to TRBJ1-3; as DNA is missing, the TRBD1 call by TCRdb cannot be tested. CDR1 SGHTA and CDR2 FQGNSA come from the germline V gene. The CDR3 has 16 residues. The CDR3: CASSLAARGSGNTIYF.

The V gene is TRBV7-2, the J gene TRBJ1-2; TCRdb reports TRBD1, a call that lacks DNA to check it against. The CDR3 runs 17 residues. Germline V gene sequence: CDR1 SGHTA, CDR2 FQGNSA. The CDR3 here is CASSLGLAESRSYGYTF.

The chain is built from TRBV30 and TRBJ2-7; the D gene TCRdb calls, TRBD2, cannot be checked with no DNA. This CDR3 has 12 amino acids. CDR1 and CDR2 (germline): GTSNPN, SVGIG (reference sequence). CDR3 residues: CAWSWAAYEQYF.

The rearrangement joins TRBV11-1 to TRBJ1-1. CDR1 SGHAT and CDR2 FQDESV come from the germline V gene (reference sequence). The CDR3 totals 15 residues. CDR3 protein: CASSPLVGGETEAFF.

This chain's CDR3 is CASAPGPTEAFF. V and J are TRBV5-8 and TRBJ1-1. This CDR3 is built from 12 residues. Per germline, CDR1 SGHTS and CDR2 YDEGEE. The whole variable domain, remainder taken from reference TRBV5-8 and TRBJ1-1, is EAGVTQSPTHLIKTRGQQATLRCSPISGHTSVYWYQQALGLGLQFLLWYDEGEERNRGNFPPRFSGRQFPNYSSELNVNALELEDSALYLCASAPGPTEAFFGQGTRLTVV.

The rearrangement joins TRBV19 to TRBJ2-2; the TCRdb call, TRBD1, lacks DNA for checking. CDR3 length: 15 amino acids. The germline V gene encodes CDR1 LNHDA and CDR2 SQIVND (reference sequence). The CDR3 loop reads CASSMQGLGTGKLFF.

The CDR3 sequence is CATRDRENQPQHF. The chain links TRBV10-3 to TRBJ1-5; TCRdb proposes TRBD1, but this gene call is untestable without DNA. Germline assignment: CDR1 ENHRY and CDR2 SYGVKD. The CDR3 is made up of 13 amino acids.

This chain connects TRBV7-9 to TRBJ1-2; TCRdb names TRBD1, which stays unverified in the absence of DNA. The V gene's germline CDR1 is SEHNR and CDR2 FQNEAQ (reference sequence). The CDR3 has 17 residues. CDR3 in amino acids: CASSLVFESGGVYGYTF.

V is TRBV10-3 and J is TRBJ2-3. This CDR3 comprises 15 residues. CDR1 is ENHRY, CDR2 SYGVKD, per germline. Here the CDR3 reads CAISEETPKLDTQYF.

The V call is TRBV7-8, the J call TRBJ2-1; TCRdb's D call, TRBD1, is unchecked because there is no DNA. CDR1 and CDR2 (germline): SGHVS, FQNEAQ. This CDR3 is built from 16 residues. The CDR3 loop is CASSSRGTGNYNEQFF.

The rearrangement uses TRBV7-2 and TRBJ2-7. From germline, CDR1 is SGHTA and CDR2 FQGNSA. The length of the CDR3 is 13 residues. CDR3 region: CASSQTFGREQYF. The whole variable domain, remainder taken from reference TRBV7-2 and TRBJ2-7, is GAGVSQSPSNKVTEKGKDVELRCDPISGHTALYWYRQSLGQGLEFLIYFQGNSAPDKSGLPSDRFSAERTGGSVSTLTIQRTQQEDSAVYLCASSQTFGREQYFGPGTRLTVT.

This chain joins TRBV4-1 and TRBJ2-3; no DNA is available, so the TRBD1 call from TCRdb remains unchecked. Germline CDR1 and CDR2: MGHRA and YSYEKL. CDR3 length: 15 amino acids. The CDR3 sequence is CASSQVGGAIDTQYF.